This TCR beta chain was found in a study of early T cells in non-severe SARS-CoV-2 infection. Whole-study context: The input, bulk RNA from unsorted whole blood, was sequenced, and chains were unpaired. General observations from the study: Private and CD4 specificities were missed by VDJdb matching, skewed to anti-spike CD8.

On this clonotype itself: What it recognizes is unknown.

Via MiXCR, TCRdb re-called the 5' RACE reads, giving one row per CDR3 protein. Of fewer than 85,000 distinct CDR3 sequences listed, 15% to 19% are singletons. The V and J ends lost 6 bases and 2 bases, in that order; junction bases with no gene match: 6. CDR1 is MNHEY, CDR2 SMNVEV, per germline (reference sequence). CDR3 length equals 14 residues. Sequencing input: whole blood. The TCR was taken from an adult who was a healthcare worker with PCR-confirmed SARS-CoV-2 infection or an uninfected control (not recorded which). The chain is built from TRBV27 and TRBJ2-7; TRBD1 agrees at 8 bases. The DNA of the CDR3 is TGTGCCAGCAGCCAGGGGACAGGCCCCTACGAGCAGTACTTC. Protein product: CASSQGTGPYEQYF.